The 5 T cell receptor beta chains listed next were all sequenced from one sample in a study of molecular identifiers for immune sequencing clone quantification. TCRdb used MiXCR to reprocess the PCR reads, holding one entry per CDR3 protein. Of about 630,000 distinct CDR3 sequences in the sample, less than 30% were seen once. Specimen: naive CD8+ T cells from blood, with Jurkat cell RNA spiked in. The sample's subset: FACS-sorted CD8+CD4-CCR7+CD45RA+ naive T cells. These receptors all stem from a human donor in good health. Some libraries in this study had Jurkat cell RNA spiked in.

Only a few counts were recorded for this clonotype. The V gene is TRBV27, the J gene TRBJ1-4; D possibly corresponds to TRBD1 (6 bases). The CDR3 sequence is 13 residues long. The V gene lost 6 bases and the J gene lost 5 bases, with 10 bases spanning the gap. The germline V gene has CDR1 MNHEY and CDR2 SMNVEV (reference sequence). The CDR3 region is CASRGQGNEKLFF. The DNA for the CDR3 is TGTGCCAGCAGGGGGCAGGGGAATGAAAAACTGTTTTTT.

The V and J genes are TRBV7-6 and TRBJ2-1, with 8 bases identical to TRBD2. This CDR3 contains 17 residues. V was clipped by 5 bases and J by 6 bases; unmatched bases: 15. Germline assignment: CDR1 SGHVS and CDR2 FNYEAQ. The CDR3 DNA reads as TGTGCCAGCAGCCCCCAAACTAGCGGATGGGGGAGCAATGAGCAGTTCTTC. Translating gives CASSPQTSGWGSNEQFF.

This clonotype has more than one count but fewer than ten. This may be a read error, as it is one base from a much larger clone. This chain joins TRBV29-1 and TRBJ2-1; no definite D call. Germline lookup yields CDR1 SQVTM and CDR2 ANQGSEA. V was trimmed by 4 bases and J by 0 bases, leaving 10 bases between them. CDR3 length: 14 amino acids. The CDR3 loop is CSVASGISYNEQFF. CDR3 DNA: TGCAGCGTTGCATCCGGAATCTCCTACAATGAGCAGTTCTTC.

In its sample, this clonotype was seen a few times. The V and J genes are TRBV11-2 and TRBJ2-7; D is possibly TRBD1 or TRBD2 (5 bases each). Trimming stripped 4 bases from V and 0 bases from J, with 19 bases between. The germline V gene has CDR1 SGHAT and CDR2 FQNNGV. This CDR3 spans 17 amino acids. CDR3: CASSSNRDPISSYEQYF. As DNA, the CDR3 is TGTGCCAGCAGCTCCAACCGGGACCCGATCAGCTCCTACGAGCAGTACTTC.

This clonotype was counted a few times. The genes are TRBV20-1 and TRBJ1-1; D perhaps matches TRBD1 (5 bases). This CDR3 has 15 amino acids. The ends were cut back, 6 bases at V and 3 bases at J, with 20 bases in the middle. The germline CDR1 and CDR2 sequences are DFQATT and SNEGSKA (reference sequence). The CDR3, as DNA: TGCAGTGCCCAAGGCAGGCCTCCAGGGTACACTGAAGCTTTCTTT. Amino acids: CSAQGRPPGYTEAFF.